Following are 5 T cell receptor beta chains from one sample sequenced in a study of cytomegalovirus exposure and HLA in healthy donors. The PCR made use of 60 Vbeta and 13 Jbeta primers. TCRdb keeps only in-frame clones here, not all; method: immunoSEQ multiplex PCR. Found here are hundreds of thousands of clones, approximately 90% of them singletons; the top ten hold about 1%. The sequenced sample was PBMCs. These receptors all stem from a woman aged 18-30 years in good health and CMV-seronegative.

The chain is built from TRBV7-2 and TRBJ2-5; 13 bases align to TRBD2. Germline V gene sequence: CDR1 SGHTA, CDR2 FQGNSA. The CDR3 length is 15 residues. Unmatched junction bases numbered 7, after V lost 3 bases and J lost 9 bases. CDR3 sequence: CASSFTSGGVGAQYF. CDR3 DNA sequence: TGTGCCAGCAGCTTTACTAGCGGGGGGGTAGGGGCCCAGTACTTC.

This rearrangement joins TRBV6-5 to TRBJ1-1; D gene unclear. There are 15 residues in the CDR3. Germline V CDR1 and CDR2: MNHEY, SVGAGI. Trimming removed 5 bases at V and 0 bases at J, with 13 bases between. Here the CDR3 reads CASSPRRVMNTEAFF. The CDR3 DNA sequence: TGTGCCAGCAGTCCCCGACGGGTGATGAACACTGAAGCTTTCTTT.

The chain combines TRBV5-1 with TRBJ2-3; 7 bases fit TRBD2. The junction had 5 bases not matched to a gene; V was cut back by 4 bases and J by 6 bases. Germline assignment: CDR1 SGHRS and CDR2 YFSETQ. CDR3 length: 13 amino acids. CDR3 sequence: CASSPTSRDTQYF. In DNA, the CDR3 is TGCGCCAGCAGCCCGACTAGCAGGGATACGCAGTATTTT.

This chain links TRBV7-2 with TRBJ1-2, with a possible D match to TRBD1 (5 bases). Between the trimmed V and J ends, which lost 3 bases and 8 bases, there was a span of 19 bases. The CDR3 has 15 residues. The V gene's germline CDR1 is SGHTA and CDR2 FQGNSA. Here the CDR3 DNA reads TGTGCCAGCAGCTTTGGTAGGGGCCCTAATGGCGGCTACACCTTC. Its translation: CASSFGRGPNGGYTF.

Remarks on this clone: This CDR3 is also generated by other DNA sequences in the sample. The chain joins TRBV5-4 to TRBJ2-5; D uncertain. The CDR3 is 11 residues long. Trimming took off 2 bases at V and 5 bases at J, with 4 bases between the two ends. Germline values: CDR1 SGHNT, CDR2 YYREEE (reference sequence). CDR3 region: CASSFRETQYF. CDR3 bases: TGTGCCAGCAGCTTTCGGGAGACCCAGTACTTC.